The clone carrying this T cell receptor (beta chain) was observed at least ten times. The antigen remains undetermined. The entry originates in a study of T cells in Graves' hyperthyroidism and ophthalmopathy. Study-level points and caveats: Blood shared most expanded thyroid clonotypes above 0.001.

There are 12 residues in the CDR3. Germline V gene sequence: CDR1 SGHTA, CDR2 FQGNSA. With 3 bases removed from V and 11 bases from J, the gap between germline ends came to 13 bases. The investigators amplified TCR beta CDR3 regions from RNA transcripts. Initially, a first-round RT-PCR of the TCR CDR3 employed the HTBI primer set. Using its own MiXCR run on the multiplex PCR reads, TCRdb lists one record per CDR3 protein. The sample includes about 540,000 distinct CDR3 sequences, around 46% seen only once; the top ten take nearly 8.5%. Uncontrolled infection, other autoimmune disease, pregnancy or lactation disqualified patients from enrolment. Clinical symptoms, serum thyroxine, TRAb, thyroid ultrasound and orbital computed tomography informed diagnoses.

The receptor's source is a woman between 18 and 29 years old with Graves' hyperthyroidism. The sequenced material came from peripheral blood or thyroid tissue (not recorded which). The rearrangement joins TRBV7-2 to TRBJ1-1, with a possible D match to TRBD1 (5 bases). CDR3: CASSLGGSSAFF. The CDR3, as DNA: TGTGCCAGCAGCTTGGGGGGGTCAAGCGCTTTCTTT.